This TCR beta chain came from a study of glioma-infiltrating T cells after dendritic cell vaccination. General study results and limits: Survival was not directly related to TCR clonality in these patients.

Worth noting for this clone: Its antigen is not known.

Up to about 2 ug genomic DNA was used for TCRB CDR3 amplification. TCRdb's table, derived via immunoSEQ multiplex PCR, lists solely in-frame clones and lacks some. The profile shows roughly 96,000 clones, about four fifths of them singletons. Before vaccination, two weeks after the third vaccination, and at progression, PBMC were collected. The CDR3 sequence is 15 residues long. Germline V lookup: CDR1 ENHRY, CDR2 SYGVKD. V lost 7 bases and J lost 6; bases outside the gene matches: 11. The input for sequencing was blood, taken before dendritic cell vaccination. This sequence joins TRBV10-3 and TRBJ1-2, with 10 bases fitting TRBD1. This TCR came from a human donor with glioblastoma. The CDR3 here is CAINSGTGQGNGYTF. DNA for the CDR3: TGTGCCATCAATAGTGGAACGGGACAGGGGAATGGCTACACCTTC.